This TCR beta chain derives from a study of cytomegalovirus exposure and HLA in healthy donors. Study-wide points: Listed as cytomegalovirus-associated were 164 TCR beta chains. In a later analysis, most CMV-associated TCR beta chains appeared HLA-restricted. Exclusion as indistinguishable affected some V segments, including TRBV6-2 and TRBV6-3. Most TCR sequences were seen very rarely across donors, but some public TCRs occurred in many.

PCR involved 60 Vbeta and 13 Jbeta primers. Assay used: immunoSEQ multiplex PCR; TCRdb lists only in-frame clones, some missing. The table includes approximately 190,000 clones, over 75% detected once. On this clone itself: Its antigen is undetermined.

V lost 0 bases to trimming and J lost 1 base, with 11 bases between them. CDR3 size: 16 residues. The germline CDR1 and CDR2 sequences are LGHNA and YSLEER. This rearrangement joins TRBV4-3 to TRBJ2-3, with D possibly matching TRBD2 (7 bases). This clonotype originated in a man between 40 and 49 years old in good health and CMV-seropositive. Sequenced: PBMCs. The CDR3 DNA reads TGCGCCAGCAGCCAAGATCCGGGGGGCCGCACAGATACGCAGTATTTT. Encoded protein: CASSQDPGGRTDTQYF.